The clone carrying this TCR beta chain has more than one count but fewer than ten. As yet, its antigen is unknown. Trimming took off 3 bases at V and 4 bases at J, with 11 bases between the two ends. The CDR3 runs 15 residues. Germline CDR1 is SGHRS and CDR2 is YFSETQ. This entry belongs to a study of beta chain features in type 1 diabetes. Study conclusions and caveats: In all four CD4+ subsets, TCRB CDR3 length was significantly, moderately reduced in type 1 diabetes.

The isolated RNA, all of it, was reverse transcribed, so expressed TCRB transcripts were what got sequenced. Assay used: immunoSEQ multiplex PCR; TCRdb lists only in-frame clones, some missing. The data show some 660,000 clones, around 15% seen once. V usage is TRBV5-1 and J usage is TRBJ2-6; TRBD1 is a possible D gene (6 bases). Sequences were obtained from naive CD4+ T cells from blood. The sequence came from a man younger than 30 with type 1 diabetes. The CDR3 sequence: CASSSDSSGANVLTF. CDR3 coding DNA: TGCGCCAGCAGCTCGGACAGTTCGGGGGCCAACGTCCTGACTTTC.